This T cell receptor (beta chain) stems from a study of blood T cell repertoires in COVID-19. The repertoire was sequenced with immunoSEQ multiplex PCR; TCRdb's copy has only in-frame clones and lacks some. The profile shows 59,000 or so clones, about nine tenths of them singletons. V was clipped by 11 bases and J by 4 bases; unmatched bases: 2. This CDR3 spans 13 amino acids. The V gene's germline CDR1 is SEHNR and CDR2 FQNEAQ (reference sequence). The rearrangement joins TRBV7-9 to TRBJ2-6; 10 bases fit TRBD1. The origin of this receptor is a human donor in a cohort sampled during active COVID-19. Sequencing was performed on peripheral blood. CDR3 sequence: CAGTGAGANVLTF. CDR3 DNA: TGTGCCGGGACAGGGGCCGGGGCCAACGTCCTGACTTTC.